This T cell receptor beta chain was found in a study of cytomegalovirus exposure and HLA in healthy donors. General study points: The authors listed some 160 TCR beta chains as cytomegalovirus-associated.

This clone was found a few times. Antigen unknown. Researchers ran the PCR with 60 Vbeta and 13 Jbeta primers. Using immunoSEQ multiplex PCR, the repertoire was profiled, and TCRdb retains in-frame clones only, with some absent. This repertoire shows about 120,000 clones, about 80% found once; its top ten account for 2% to 2.5%. Losses at the gene ends were 0 bases for V and 4 bases for J; bases not matched to a gene: 7. The germline V gene has CDR1 SGHRS and CDR2 YFSETQ. The CDR3 consists of 15 residues. Sequenced input: PBMCs. This chain links TRBV5-1 with TRBJ2-7; 7 bases agree with TRBD2. The receptor was isolated from a human donor in good health. The CDR3 loop is CASSLDPSGDYEQYF. The DNA of the CDR3 is TGCGCCAGCAGCTTGGACCCTAGCGGCGATTACGAGCAGTACTTC.